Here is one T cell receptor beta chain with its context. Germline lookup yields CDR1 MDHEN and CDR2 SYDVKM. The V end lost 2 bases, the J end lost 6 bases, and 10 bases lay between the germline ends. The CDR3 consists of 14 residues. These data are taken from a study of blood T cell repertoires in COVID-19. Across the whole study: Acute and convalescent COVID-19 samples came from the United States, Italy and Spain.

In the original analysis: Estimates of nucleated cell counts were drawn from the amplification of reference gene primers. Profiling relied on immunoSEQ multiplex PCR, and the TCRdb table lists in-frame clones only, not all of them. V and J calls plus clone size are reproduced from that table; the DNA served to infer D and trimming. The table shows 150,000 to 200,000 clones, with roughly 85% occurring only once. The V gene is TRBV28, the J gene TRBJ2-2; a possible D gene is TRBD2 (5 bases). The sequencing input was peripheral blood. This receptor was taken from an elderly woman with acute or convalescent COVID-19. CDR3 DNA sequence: TGTGCCAGCAGTTTAGCCGGGGTGGCCGGGGAGCTGTTTTTT. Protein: CASSLAGVAGELFF. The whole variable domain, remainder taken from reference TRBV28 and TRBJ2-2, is DVKVTQSSRYLVKRTGEKVFLECVQDMDHENMFWYRQDPGLGLRLIYFSYDVKMKEKGDIPEGYSVSREKKERFSLILESASTNQTSMYLCASSLAGVAGELFFGEGSRLTVL.